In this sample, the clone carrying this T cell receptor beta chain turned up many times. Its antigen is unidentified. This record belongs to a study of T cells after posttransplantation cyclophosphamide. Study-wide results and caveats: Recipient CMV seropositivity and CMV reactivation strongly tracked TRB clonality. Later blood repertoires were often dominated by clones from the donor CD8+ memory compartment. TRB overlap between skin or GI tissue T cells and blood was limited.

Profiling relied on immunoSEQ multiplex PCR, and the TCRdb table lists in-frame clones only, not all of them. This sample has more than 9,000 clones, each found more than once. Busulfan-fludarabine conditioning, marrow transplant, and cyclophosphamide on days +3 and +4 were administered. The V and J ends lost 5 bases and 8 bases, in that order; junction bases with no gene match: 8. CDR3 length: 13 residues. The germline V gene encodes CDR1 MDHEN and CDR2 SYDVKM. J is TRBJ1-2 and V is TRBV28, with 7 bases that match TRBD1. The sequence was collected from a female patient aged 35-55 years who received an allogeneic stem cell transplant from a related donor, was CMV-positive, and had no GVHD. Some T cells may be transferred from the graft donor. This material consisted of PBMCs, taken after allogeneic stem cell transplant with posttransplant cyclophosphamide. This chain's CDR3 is CASSARTGLGYTF. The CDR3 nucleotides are TGTGCCAGCAGTGCGCGGACAGGCCTGGGCTACACCTTC.